The 23 T cell receptor beta chains below all came from one sample that was sequenced in a study of vaccination and CD4 T cells after COVID-19. The time point is: late sampling 161 to 241 days after vaccination in a few convalescent patients. Treatment meaning: roughly ten-day PBMC culture with coronavirus spike peptide pools or control peptides (ViraFEST assay). The antigens these receptors bind are not known. The Oncomine TCR Beta short-read assay was applied to DNA of cultured CD4+ T cells. Via MiXCR, TCRdb re-called the PCR reads, giving one row per CDR3 protein. There are more than 15,000 distinct CDR3 sequences in the sample; around 47% occur only once, and around 20% lies in the top ten. The sequences come from CD4+ T cells from blood, cultured in vitro, collected about 7 months after SARS-CoV-2 vaccination. Receptors originate from a human donor who had recovered from COVID-19.

The chain couples TRBV6-4 to TRBJ2-7; 16 bases align to TRBD2. This CDR3 has 21 residues. V gave up 4 bases and J gave up 6 bases; unmatched junction bases: 21. Germline V gene data show CDR1 as MRHNA and CDR2 as SNTAGT. CDR3 in amino acids: CASSALGPGTSGRARTREQYF. CDR3 sequence (DNA): TGTGCCAGCAGTGCTCTGGGCCCAGGGACTAGCGGGAGGGCCCGGACCCGCGAGCAGTACTTC.

This clonotype was seen a handful of times. The chain is built from TRBV6-5 and TRBJ2-7, with D possibly matching TRBD2 (6 bases). Germline lookup yields CDR1 MNHEY and CDR2 SVGAGI. The V and J ends lost 4 bases and 7 bases respectively, with 17 bases between them. The CDR3 extends over 14 amino acids. CDR3: CASSSLRGTREQYF. The CDR3 DNA reads TGTGCCAGCAGTTCCCTTCGGGGGACGCGGGAGCAGTACTTC.

The chain is built from TRBV18 and TRBJ2-7; the match to TRBD2 covers 7 bases. The CDR3 consists of 13 residues. After removal of 5 bases from V and 7 bases from J, the junction contained 8 bases not matched to a gene. Germline lookup yields CDR1 KGHSH and CDR2 LQKENI. CDR3 amino acids: CASSGGTNNEQYF. The CDR3 coding sequence is TGTGCCAGCTCAGGCGGGACTAACAATGAGCAGTACTTC. The full variable domain, completed using reference TRBV18 and TRBJ2-7, is NAGVMQNPRHLVRRRGQEARLRCSPMKGHSHVYWYRQLPEEGLKFMVYLQKENIIDESGMPKERFSAEFPKEGPSILRIQQVVRGDSAAYFCASSGGTNNEQYFGPGTRLTVT.

This rearrangement joins TRBV9 to TRBJ2-5; D possibly corresponds to TRBD2 (6 bases). Germline CDR1 SGDLS, CDR2 YYNGEE. There are 16 residues in the CDR3. Trimming removed 1 base at V and 1 base at J, with 14 bases between. CDR3 residues: CASSVLGGTAQETQYF. The CDR3 coding sequence is TGTGCCAGCAGCGTATTGGGCGGGACCGCCCAAGAGACCCAGTACTTC.

CDR3 sequence (DNA): TGTGCCAGCAGTTTACAGCCACAGGGTAGGTCTGAAGCTTTCTTT. Protein product: CASSLQPQGRSEAFF. The V call is TRBV6-5, the J call TRBJ1-1; D is possibly TRBD1 (6 bases). Between the trimmed V and J ends, which lost 4 bases and 6 bases, there was a span of 18 bases. Germline values: CDR1 MNHEY, CDR2 SVGAGI. The CDR3 runs 15 residues.

This rearrangement joins TRBV7-6 to TRBJ2-7, with unresolved D. Trimming removed 5 bases at V and 6 bases at J, with 20 bases between. This CDR3 has 15 amino acids. Germline V gene lookup returns CDR1 SGHVS and CDR2 FNYEAQ. For the CDR3, the DNA is TGTGCCAGCAGCGCAGCCGTAGGTGAGCTGGGCGAGCAGTACTTC. Protein product: CASSAAVGELGEQYF.

This clonotype was seen a few times. The chain links TRBV20-1 to TRBJ1-2; D perhaps matches TRBD1 (5 bases). CDR1 DFQATT and CDR2 SNEGSKA come from the germline V gene (reference sequence). The CDR3 contains 13 residues. Trimming took 1 base from V and 7 from J, leaving 13 bases between them. The DNA for the CDR3 is TGCAGTGCTAGAGTCGGGCAGGGTCTTGGCTACACCTTC. Translating gives CSARVGQGLGYTF.

In its sample, this clonotype was seen a few times. V and J are TRBV20-1 and TRBJ2-5; D gene uncertain. The CDR3 is 13 amino acids. The V end lost 0 bases, the J end lost 5 bases, and 10 bases lay between the germline ends. Germline V gives CDR1 DFQATT, CDR2 SNEGSKA (reference sequence). Here the CDR3 DNA reads TGCAGTGCTAGAGATCCCCTTAAGGAGACCCAGTACTTC. It yields the protein CSARDPLKETQYF.

This clonotype was recorded a few times. The genes are TRBV19 and TRBJ1-1; D perhaps matches TRBD1 (6 bases). V shed 9 bases and J shed 4 bases, with 15 bases lying between them. Germline V gene lookup returns CDR1 LNHDA and CDR2 SQIVND (reference sequence). CDR3 length: 13 residues. The CDR3 nucleotides read TGTGCCAGCTGGAACAGGGTCGGCACTGAAGCTTTCTTT. Its protein product is CASWNRVGTEAFF.

The J gene is TRBJ2-3, the V gene TRBV15; TRBD2 matches at 10 bases. Germline V gives CDR1 LNHNV, CDR2 YYDKDF (reference sequence). The CDR3 runs 16 residues. The ends lost 2 bases at V and 1 base at J; junction bases unmatched: 3. CDR3 sequence reads: CATSRYSGGRTDTQYF. The CDR3 coding sequence is TGTGCCACCAGCAGATATAGCGGGGGGCGCACAGATACGCAGTATTTT. The full variable domain, in which reference TRBV15 and TRBJ2-3 provide the parts outside the CDR3, is DAMVIQNPRYQVTQFGKPVTLSCSQTLNHNVMYWYQQKSSQAPKLLFHYYDKDFNNEADTPDNFQSRRPNTSFCFLDIRSPGLGDTAMYLCATSRYSGGRTDTQYFGPGTRLTVL.

In its sample, this clonotype was seen a few times. The chain joins TRBV7-3 to TRBJ2-1, with TRBD1 matching 8 bases. Trimming at V came to 4 bases and at J to 6 bases, leaving 11 bases not matched to a gene. Germline CDR1 is SGHTA and CDR2 is FQGTGA. The CDR3 extends over 16 amino acids. CDR3 sequence reads: CASSSSSGGSPNEQFF. Written as DNA, the CDR3 is TGTGCCAGCAGCTCCTCTTCAGGGGGCTCCCCCAATGAGCAGTTCTTC.

This clonotype was seen a few times. The gene calls are TRBV20-1 and TRBJ1-6; the D gene is possibly TRBD1 (6 bases). The germline gives CDR1 DFQATT, CDR2 SNEGSKA (reference sequence). The CDR3 length is 15 residues. With 6 bases removed from V and 0 bases from J, the gap between germline ends came to 12 bases. The CDR3 DNA reads as TGCAGTGCGGCGGACAGAAACTCCTATAATTCACCCCTCCACTTT. It is translated as CSAADRNSYNSPLHF.

This clonotype was picked up one time. The chain employs TRBV20-1 and TRBJ2-5, with D maybe TRBD2 (6 bases). Trimming took off 3 bases at V and 5 bases at J, with 10 bases between the two ends. This CDR3 comprises 12 residues. Germline CDR1 is DFQATT and CDR2 is SNEGSKA (reference sequence). DNA for the CDR3: TGCAGTGCTAGCGGGAGTGGCGAGACCCAGTACTTC. Residues: CSASGSGETQYF.

About this clonotype itself: A junction end diverges from the germline sequence, so it may reflect a read error. The rearrangement links TRBV19 to TRBJ1-6; 7 positions match TRBD1. Per the germline V gene, CDR1 is LNHDA and CDR2 is SQIVND (reference sequence). The CDR3 has 18 residues. CDR3 in DNA: TGTGCCAGTAGCAAGAACAGGGGTCCGGTTCAGGTTGGTTCACCCCCCCACTTT. It translates to CASSKNRGPVQVGSPPHF.

The J gene is TRBJ2-3, the V gene TRBV11-2; 7 nucleotides agree with TRBD2. The germline CDR1 and CDR2 sequences are SGHAT and FQNNGV. J lost 4 bases, V lost 5 bases, and 9 bases had no gene match. The CDR3 spans 15 residues. This chain's CDR3 is CASSRASGFADTQYF. DNA of the CDR3: TGTGCCAGCAGCCGGGCTAGCGGCTTCGCAGATACGCAGTATTTT.

In its sample, this clonotype was seen once. The V call is TRBV5-6, the J call TRBJ1-6; the match to TRBD1 covers 12 bases. V shed 4 bases, J shed 7 bases, and the junction held 9 bases outside the gene matches. This CDR3 region has 17 residues. Germline V gene data show CDR1 as SGHDT and CDR2 as YYEEEE. This chain's CDR3 is CASSPGTGGRQNSPLHF. DNA for the CDR3: TGTGCCAGCAGCCCTGGGACAGGGGGCCGACAAAATTCACCCCTCCACTTT.

The V and J genes are TRBV10-3 and TRBJ1-1; TRBD1 might be the D (5 bases). The CDR3 spans 15 residues. The germline gives CDR1 ENHRY, CDR2 SYGVKD. Trimming shortened V by 10 bases and J by 4 bases, and 22 bases separated the two germline ends. The CDR3 DNA reads TGTGCCAGCAGCTACCAACCCAGGGCTGTCACTGAAGCTTTCTTT. Its protein product is CASSYQPRAVTEAFF.

This clonotype is deemed medium-sized (0.01 to 0.1%). The V gene is TRBV7-3, the J gene TRBJ2-7, with 8 positions matching TRBD2. The V gene's germline CDR1 is SGHTA and CDR2 FQGTGA. J was trimmed by 5 bases and V by 0 bases; bases with no gene match: 0. The CDR3 extends over 13 amino acids. CDR3 sequence (DNA): TGTGCCAGCAGCTTAACGCGGGGGGACGAGCAGTACTTC. Its protein product is CASSLTRGDEQYF.

The V call is TRBV7-3, the J call TRBJ2-6; D is possibly TRBD1 or TRBD2 (5 bases each). The germline CDR1 and CDR2 sequences are SGHTA and FQGTGA. The germline V and J ends were trimmed by 0 bases and 7 bases, with 19 bases remaining between them. The CDR3 has 18 amino acids. The CDR3 loop reads CASSLTPGASGLANVLTF. CDR3 in DNA: TGTGCCAGCAGCTTAACACCCGGGGCCTCTGGTTTAGCCAACGTCCTGACTTTC.

The chain carries TRBV6-1 and TRBJ2-7; D not resolved. With 2 bases removed from V and 5 bases from J, the gap between germline ends came to 13 bases. In germline, CDR1 is MNHNS, CDR2 SASEGT. CDR3 length: 14 amino acids. CDR3 bases: TGTGCCAGCAGTGAATTAGGTACCTCTCACGAGCAGTACTTC. Its translation: CASSELGTSHEQYF.

V usage is TRBV15 and J usage is TRBJ1-2; tentatively, D is TRBD1 (5 bases). V was cut by 0 bases and J by 4 bases, with 6 bases left in between. The CDR3 contains 13 residues. The V gene's germline CDR1 is LNHNV and CDR2 YYDKDF (reference sequence). In DNA form, the CDR3 reads TGTGCCACCAGCAGAGATCAGGGCTATGGCTACACCTTC. Translation: CATSRDQGYGYTF.

The genes are TRBV19 and TRBJ2-7; 7 positions match TRBD1. Germline lookup yields CDR1 LNHDA and CDR2 SQIVND (reference sequence). This CDR3 is 14 amino acids long. V was pared by 4 bases and J by 3 bases, with 6 bases of the junction left unmatched. CDR3 DNA sequence: TGTGCCAGTAGTAGGGACCGGGACAGCTACGAGCAGTACTTC. The encoded protein is CASSRDRDSYEQYF.

V is TRBV6-1 and J is TRBJ2-7; 13 bases map to TRBD2. The CDR3 covers 16 residues. The germline CDR1 and CDR2 sequences are MNHNS and SASEGT. Germline trimming cut 3 bases from V and 6 bases from J; bases unmatched to any gene: 8. CDR3 bases: TGTGCCAGCAGTGAGCAACTAGCGGGAGGGCTGGGCGAGCAGTACTTC. Its protein product is CASSEQLAGGLGEQYF.